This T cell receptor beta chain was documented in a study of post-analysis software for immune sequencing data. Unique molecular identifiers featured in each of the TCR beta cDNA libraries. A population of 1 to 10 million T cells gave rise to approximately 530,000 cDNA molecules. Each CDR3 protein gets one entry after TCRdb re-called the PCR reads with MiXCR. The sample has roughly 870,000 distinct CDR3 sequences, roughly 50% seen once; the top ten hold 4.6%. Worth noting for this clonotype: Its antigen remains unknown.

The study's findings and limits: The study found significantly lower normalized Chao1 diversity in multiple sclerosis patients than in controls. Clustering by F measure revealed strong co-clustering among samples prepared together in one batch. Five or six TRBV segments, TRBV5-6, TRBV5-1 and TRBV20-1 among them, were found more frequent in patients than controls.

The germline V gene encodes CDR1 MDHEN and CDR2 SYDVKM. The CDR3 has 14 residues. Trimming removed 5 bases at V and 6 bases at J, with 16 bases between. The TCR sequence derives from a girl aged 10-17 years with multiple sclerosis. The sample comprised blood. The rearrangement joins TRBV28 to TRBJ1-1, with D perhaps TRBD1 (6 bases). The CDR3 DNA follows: TGTGCCAGCAGTCCCCTTGGGGGGCTCCCTGAAGCTTTCTTT. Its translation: CASSPLGGLPEAFF.